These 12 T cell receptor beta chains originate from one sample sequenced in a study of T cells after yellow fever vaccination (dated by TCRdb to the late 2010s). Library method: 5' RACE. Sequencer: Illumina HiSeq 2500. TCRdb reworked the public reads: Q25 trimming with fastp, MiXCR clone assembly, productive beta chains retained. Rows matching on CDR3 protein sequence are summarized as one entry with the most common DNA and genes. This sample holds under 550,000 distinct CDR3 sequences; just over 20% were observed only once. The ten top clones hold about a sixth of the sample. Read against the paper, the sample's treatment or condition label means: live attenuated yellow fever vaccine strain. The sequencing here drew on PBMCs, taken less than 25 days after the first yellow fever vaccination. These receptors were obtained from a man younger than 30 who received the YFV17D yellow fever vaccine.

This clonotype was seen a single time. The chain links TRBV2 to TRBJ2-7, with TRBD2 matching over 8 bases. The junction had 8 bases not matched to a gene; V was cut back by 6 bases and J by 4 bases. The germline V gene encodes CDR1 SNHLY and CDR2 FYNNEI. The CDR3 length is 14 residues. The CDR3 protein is CASSPGGGWYEQYF. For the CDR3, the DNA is TGTGCCAGCAGCCCCGGGGGGGGGTGGTACGAGCAGTACTTC.

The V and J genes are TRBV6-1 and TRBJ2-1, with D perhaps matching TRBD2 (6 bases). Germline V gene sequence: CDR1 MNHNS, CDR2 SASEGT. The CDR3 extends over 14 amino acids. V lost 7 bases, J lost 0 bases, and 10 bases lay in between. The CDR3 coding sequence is TGTGCCAGCAAGGAGGGGCCCTCCTACAATGAGCAGTTCTTC. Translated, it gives CASKEGPSYNEQFF.

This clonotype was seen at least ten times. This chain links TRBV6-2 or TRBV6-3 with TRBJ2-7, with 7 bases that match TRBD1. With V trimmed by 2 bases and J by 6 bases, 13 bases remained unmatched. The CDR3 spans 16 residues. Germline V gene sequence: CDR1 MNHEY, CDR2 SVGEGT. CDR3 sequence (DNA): TGTGCCAGCAGTTACGCTCGGGACAGTCACCGGGTCGAGCAGTACGTC. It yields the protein CASSYARDSHRVEQYV.

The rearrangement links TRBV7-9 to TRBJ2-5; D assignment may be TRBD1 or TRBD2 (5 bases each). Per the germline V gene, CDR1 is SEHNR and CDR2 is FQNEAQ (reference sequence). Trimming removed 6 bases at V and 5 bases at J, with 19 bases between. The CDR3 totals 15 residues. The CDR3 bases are TGTGCCAGCAGTGACTCATGGTCGGGGCCGGAGACCCAGTACTTC. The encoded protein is CASSDSWSGPETQYF. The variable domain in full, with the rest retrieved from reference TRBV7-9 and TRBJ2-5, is DTGVSQNPRHKITKRGQNVTFRCDPISEHNRLYWYRQTLGQGPEFLTYFQNEAQLEKSRLLSDRFSAERPKGSFSTLEIQRTEQGDSAMYLCASSDSWSGPETQYFGPGTRLLVL.

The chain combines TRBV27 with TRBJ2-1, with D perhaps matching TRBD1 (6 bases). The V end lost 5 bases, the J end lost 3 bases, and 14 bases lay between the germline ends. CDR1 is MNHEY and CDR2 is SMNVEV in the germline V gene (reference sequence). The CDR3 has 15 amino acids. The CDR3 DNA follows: TGTGCCAGCAGTCGAACAGGGACCCTCTACAATGAGCAGTTCTTC. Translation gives CASSRTGTLYNEQFF.

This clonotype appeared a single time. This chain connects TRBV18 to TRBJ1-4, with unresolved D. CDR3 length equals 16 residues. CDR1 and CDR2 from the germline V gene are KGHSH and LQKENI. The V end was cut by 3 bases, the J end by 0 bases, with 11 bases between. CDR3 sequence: CASSPFEVATNEKLFF. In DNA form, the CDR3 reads TGTGCCAGCTCACCCTTCGAGGTTGCAACTAATGAAAAACTGTTTTTT.

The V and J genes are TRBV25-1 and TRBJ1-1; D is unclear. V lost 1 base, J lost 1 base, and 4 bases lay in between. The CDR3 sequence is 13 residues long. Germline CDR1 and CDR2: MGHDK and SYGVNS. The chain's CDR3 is CASSEFSNTEAFF. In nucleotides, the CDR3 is TGTGCCAGCAGTGAATTTTCGAACACTGAAGCTTTCTTT. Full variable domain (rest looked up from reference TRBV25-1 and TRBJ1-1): EADIYQTPRYLVIGTGKKITLECSQTMGHDKMYWYQQDPGMELHLIHYSYGVNSTEKGDLSSESTVSRIRTEHFPLTLESARPSHTSQYLCASSEFSNTEAFFGQGTRLTVV.

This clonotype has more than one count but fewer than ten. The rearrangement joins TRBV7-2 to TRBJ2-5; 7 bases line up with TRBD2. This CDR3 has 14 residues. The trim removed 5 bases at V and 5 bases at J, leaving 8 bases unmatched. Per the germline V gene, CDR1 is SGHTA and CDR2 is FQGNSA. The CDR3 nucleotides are TGTGCCAGCAGCCCTGACGCGGGAGAGGAGACCCAGTACTTC. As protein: CASSPDAGEETQYF.

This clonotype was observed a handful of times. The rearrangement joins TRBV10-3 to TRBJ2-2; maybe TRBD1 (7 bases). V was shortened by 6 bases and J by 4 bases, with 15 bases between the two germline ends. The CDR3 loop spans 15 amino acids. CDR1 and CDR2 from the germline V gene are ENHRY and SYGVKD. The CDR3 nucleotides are TGTGCCATCAGGGGGGGACAGTCCCGCACCGGGGAGCTGTTTTTT. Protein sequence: CAIRGGQSRTGELFF.

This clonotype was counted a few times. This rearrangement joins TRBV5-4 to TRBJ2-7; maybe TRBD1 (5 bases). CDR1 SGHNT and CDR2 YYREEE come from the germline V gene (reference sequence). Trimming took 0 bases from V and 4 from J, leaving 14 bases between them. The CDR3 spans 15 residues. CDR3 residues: CASSLEGRVRYEQYF. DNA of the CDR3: TGTGCCAGCAGCTTGGAGGGCAGGGTTAGGTACGAGCAGTACTTC. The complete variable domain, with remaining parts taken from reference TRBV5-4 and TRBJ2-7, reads ETGVTQSPTHLIKTRGQQVTLRCSSQSGHNTVSWYQQALGQGPQFIFQYYREEENGRGNFPPRFSGLQFPNYSSELNVNALELDDSALYLCASSLEGRVRYEQYFGPGTRLTVT.

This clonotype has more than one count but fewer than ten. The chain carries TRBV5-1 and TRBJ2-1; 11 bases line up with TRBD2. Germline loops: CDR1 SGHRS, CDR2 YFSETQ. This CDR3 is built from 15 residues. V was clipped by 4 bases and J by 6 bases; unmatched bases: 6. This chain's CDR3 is CASSRVGLAANEQFF. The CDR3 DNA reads TGCGCCAGCAGCCGGGTGGGACTAGCGGCCAATGAGCAGTTCTTC.

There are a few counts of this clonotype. CDR3 loop: CSASFPGKLSTEAFF. CDR3 in DNA: TGCAGTGCTAGTTTTCCGGGGAAGCTATCGACTGAAGCTTTCTTT. The chain employs TRBV20-1 and TRBJ1-1; no reliable D call. CDR1 and CDR2 (germline): DFQATT, SNEGSKA (reference sequence). This CDR3 region has 15 residues. Trimming pared 3 bases from V and 5 bases from J, leaving 19 bases between.